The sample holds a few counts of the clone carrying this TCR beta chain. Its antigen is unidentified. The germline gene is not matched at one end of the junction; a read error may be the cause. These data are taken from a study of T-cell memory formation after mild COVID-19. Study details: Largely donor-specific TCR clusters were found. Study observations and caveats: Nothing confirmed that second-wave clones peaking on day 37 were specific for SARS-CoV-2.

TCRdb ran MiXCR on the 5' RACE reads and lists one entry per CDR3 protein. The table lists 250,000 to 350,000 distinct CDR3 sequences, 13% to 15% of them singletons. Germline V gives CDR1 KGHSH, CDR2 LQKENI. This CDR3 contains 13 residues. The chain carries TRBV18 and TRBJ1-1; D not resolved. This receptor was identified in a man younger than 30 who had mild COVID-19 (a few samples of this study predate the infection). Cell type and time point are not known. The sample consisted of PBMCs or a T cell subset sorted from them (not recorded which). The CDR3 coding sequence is TGTGCCAGCTCCCCACCGGGGAACACTGAAGCTTTCTTT. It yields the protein CASSPPGNTEAFF.